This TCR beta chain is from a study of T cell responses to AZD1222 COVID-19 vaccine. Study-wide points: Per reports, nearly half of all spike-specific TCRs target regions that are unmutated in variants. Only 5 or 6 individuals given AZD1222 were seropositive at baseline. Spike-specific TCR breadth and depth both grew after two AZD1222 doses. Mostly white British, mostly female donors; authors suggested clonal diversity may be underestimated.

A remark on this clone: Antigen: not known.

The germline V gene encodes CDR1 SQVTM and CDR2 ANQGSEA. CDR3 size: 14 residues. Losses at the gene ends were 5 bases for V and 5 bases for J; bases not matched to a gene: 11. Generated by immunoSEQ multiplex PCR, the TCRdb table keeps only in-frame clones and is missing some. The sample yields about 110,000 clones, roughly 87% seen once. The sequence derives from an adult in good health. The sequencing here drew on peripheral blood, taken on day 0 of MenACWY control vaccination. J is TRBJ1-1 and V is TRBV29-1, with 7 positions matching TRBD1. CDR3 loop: CSVPSAAGGTEAFF. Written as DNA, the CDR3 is TGCAGCGTTCCCTCCGCGGCAGGGGGTACTGAAGCTTTCTTT.